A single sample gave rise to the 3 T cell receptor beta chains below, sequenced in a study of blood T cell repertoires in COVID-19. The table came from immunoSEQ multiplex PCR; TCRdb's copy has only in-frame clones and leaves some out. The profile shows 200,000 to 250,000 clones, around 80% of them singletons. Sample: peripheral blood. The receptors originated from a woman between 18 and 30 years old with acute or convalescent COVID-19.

For the CDR3, the DNA is TGTGCCTGGAGTGTTCGAGGGAAGGGCTACACCTTC. This sequence encodes CAWSVRGKGYTF. This sequence joins TRBV30 and TRBJ1-2; D call uncertain. The CDR3 totals 12 residues. The V and J ends lost 0 bases and 8 bases respectively, with 10 bases between them. CDR1 GTSNPN and CDR2 SVGIG come from the germline V gene (reference sequence).

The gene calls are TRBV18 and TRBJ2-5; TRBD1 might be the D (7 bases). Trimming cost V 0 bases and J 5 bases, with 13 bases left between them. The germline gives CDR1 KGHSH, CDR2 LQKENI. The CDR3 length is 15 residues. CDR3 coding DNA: TGTGCCAGCTCACCACCTGGACAGGCGGGGGAGACCCAGTACTTC. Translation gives CASSPPGQAGETQYF. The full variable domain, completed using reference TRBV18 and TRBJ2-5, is NAGVMQNPRHLVRRRGQEARLRCSPMKGHSHVYWYRQLPEEGLKFMVYLQKENIIDESGMPKERFSAEFPKEGPSILRIQQVVRGDSAAYFCASSPPGQAGETQYFGPGTRLLVL.

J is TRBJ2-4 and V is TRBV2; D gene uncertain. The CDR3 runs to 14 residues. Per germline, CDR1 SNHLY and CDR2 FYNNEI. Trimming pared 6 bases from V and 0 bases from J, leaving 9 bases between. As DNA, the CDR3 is TGTGCCAGCAGGTCCAGAATAGCCAAAAACATTCAGTACTTC. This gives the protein CASRSRIAKNIQYF.